This TCR beta chain was obtained from a study of T cells in localized non-small cell lung cancer. Using immunoSEQ multiplex PCR, the repertoire was profiled, and TCRdb retains in-frame clones only, with some absent. The repertoire holds about 78,000 clones, with about four fifths as singletons. Germline V gives CDR1 SGHNT, CDR2 YYREEE (reference sequence). The V and J ends lost 0 bases and 5 bases respectively, with 11 bases between them. The CDR3 length is 14 residues. Points on this clone: Its antigen is currently unknown.

Study-wide findings and caveats: Overall survival was longer when the density of T cells in the blood was higher.

The material sequenced was peripheral blood, taken before any cancer treatment. The origin of this receptor is a man aged 40-75 years with stage I lung adenocarcinoma. The V gene is TRBV5-4, the J gene TRBJ2-5; TRBD2 is a possible D gene (6 bases). The chain's CDR3 is CASSLGGEIETQYF. The CDR3 bases are TGTGCCAGCAGCTTGGGGGGGGAGATCGAGACCCAGTACTTC. The variable domain in full, with the rest retrieved from reference TRBV5-4 and TRBJ2-5, is ETGVTQSPTHLIKTRGQQVTLRCSSQSGHNTVSWYQQALGQGPQFIFQYYREEENGRGNFPPRFSGLQFPNYSSELNVNALELDDSALYLCASSLGGEIETQYFGPGTRLLVL.